The rows below give T cell receptor beta chains drawn from one sample of a study of T cells after yellow fever vaccination. TCRdb processed the 5' RACE reads anew with MiXCR; each CDR3 protein has one entry. The repertoire holds fewer than 650,000 distinct CDR3 sequences, with just over 20% as singletons. Material: PBMCs, obtained less than 25 days after the first yellow fever vaccination. These receptors came from a man younger than 35 who received the YFV17D yellow fever vaccine. The conserved cysteine and the conserved F or W are not part of the CDR3 here. Size values are once, few and many counts, or a class for expanded clones, and some rows have none.

j_gene: TRBJ2-2
abundance: few
v_gene: TRBV10-3
CDR3aa: AISEWDRGPTGELF

j_gene: TRBJ2-1
abundance: few
v_gene: TRBV4-3
CDR3aa: ASSQEVFSYNEQF

j_gene: TRBJ1-4
abundance: -
v_gene: TRBV7-9
CDR3aa: ASSRTADEKLF

j_gene: TRBJ2-5
abundance: -
v_gene: TRBV20-1
CDR3aa: SARDLSSAETQY

j_gene: TRBJ1-6
abundance: -
v_gene: TRBV12-3/TRBV12-4
CDR3aa: VSSWGAAPYSALH

j_gene: TRBJ1-2
abundance: many
v_gene: TRBV6-5
CDR3aa: ASSYLGIYGYT

j_gene: TRBJ2-1
abundance: -
v_gene: TRBV6-5
CDR3aa: ASSYLAGLYNEQF

j_gene: TRBJ2-7
abundance: few
v_gene: TRBV6-2/TRBV6-3
CDR3aa: ASSYSSVYEQY

j_gene: TRBJ2-5
abundance: -
v_gene: TRBV6-1
CDR3aa: ASSPGGGFLETQY

j_gene: TRBJ2-1
abundance: -
v_gene: TRBV12-5
CDR3aa: ASGFPVGEQF

j_gene: TRBJ1-6
abundance: few
v_gene: TRBV4-3
CDR3aa: ASSQGGPDRGFSPLH

j_gene: TRBJ2-4
abundance: -
v_gene: TRBV4-1
CDR3aa: ASSQGSSGESKNIQY

j_gene: TRBJ1-1
abundance: -
v_gene: TRBV20-1
CDR3aa: SAPRQGAGTEAF

j_gene: TRBJ2-7
abundance: few
v_gene: TRBV18
CDR3aa: ASSPIVGVRNLNEQY

j_gene: TRBJ2-1
abundance: few
v_gene: TRBV20-1
CDR3aa: SARGTEQF

j_gene: TRBJ2-7
abundance: -
v_gene: TRBV10-2
CDR3aa: ASSVSGGTSYEQY

j_gene: TRBJ1-1
abundance: few
v_gene: TRBV7-2
CDR3aa: ASRIKNTEAF

j_gene: TRBJ2-2
abundance: -
v_gene: TRBV5-5
CDR3aa: AISPRRTGELF

j_gene: TRBJ1-1
abundance: -
v_gene: TRBV7-9
CDR3aa: ASSMDRAVGAF

j_gene: TRBJ1-1
abundance: -
v_gene: TRBV7-9
CDR3aa: ASSAPKSSAF

j_gene: TRBJ1-1
abundance: -
v_gene: TRBV5-1
CDR3aa: ASSLFSGTEAF

j_gene: TRBJ1-1
abundance: few
v_gene: TRBV20-1
CDR3aa: SARAGVRTEAF

j_gene: TRBJ2-3
abundance: -
v_gene: TRBV20-1
CDR3aa: SAREYSTQY

j_gene: TRBJ1-1
abundance: -
v_gene: TRBV7-9
CDR3aa: ASSPNFERNTEAF

j_gene: TRBJ1-3
abundance: -
v_gene: TRBV7-9
CDR3aa: ASSFTERPAGNTIY

j_gene: TRBJ2-5
abundance: -
v_gene: TRBV19
CDR3aa: ATPAIYLGETQY

j_gene: TRBJ1-2
abundance: -
v_gene: TRBV7-2
CDR3aa: ASSLEVAGGGYGYT

j_gene: TRBJ2-5
abundance: -
v_gene: TRBV20-1
CDR3aa: SAPDSGGARETQY

j_gene: TRBJ1-5
abundance: few
v_gene: TRBV2
CDR3aa: ASSPDRYSNQPQH